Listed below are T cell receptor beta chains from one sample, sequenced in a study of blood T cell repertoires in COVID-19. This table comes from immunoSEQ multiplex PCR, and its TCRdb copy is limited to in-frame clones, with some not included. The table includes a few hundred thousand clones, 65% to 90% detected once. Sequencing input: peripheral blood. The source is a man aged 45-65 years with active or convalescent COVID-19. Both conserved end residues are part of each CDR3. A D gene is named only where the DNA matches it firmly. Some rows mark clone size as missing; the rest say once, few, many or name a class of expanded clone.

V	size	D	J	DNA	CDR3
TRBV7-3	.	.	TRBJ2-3	TGTGCCAGCAGCTCTCCAGGAGGGACAGATACGCAGTATTTT	CASSSPGGTDTQYF
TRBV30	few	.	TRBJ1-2	TGTGCCTGGAAAAAGGGGTCCTATGGCTACACCTTC	CAWKKGSYGYTF
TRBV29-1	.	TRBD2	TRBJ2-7	TGCAGCGTTGTCTGGGACTATACCTACGAGCAGTACTTC	CSVVWDYTYEQYF
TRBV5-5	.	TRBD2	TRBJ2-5	TGTGCCAGCAGCTTGTTGAGCGGGAGGGCCCGGGAGACCCAGTACTTC	CASSLLSGRARETQYF
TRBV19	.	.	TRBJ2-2	TGTGCCAGTAGTATGCCCCTTGCCGGCACCGGGGAGCTGTTTTTT	CASSMPLAGTGELFF
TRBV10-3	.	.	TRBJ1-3	TGTGCCATCAGTGAGTGGGGGCGAAGTGGAAACACCATATATTTT	CAISEWGRSGNTIYF
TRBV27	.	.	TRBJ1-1	TGTGCCAGCAGAGACAAGGCCTACACTGAAGCTTTCTTT	CASRDKAYTEAFF
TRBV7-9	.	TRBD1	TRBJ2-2	TGTGCCAGCAGCTTCGGCCCCGGGACAGGGTACACCGGGGAGCTGTTTTTT	CASSFGPGTGYTGELFF
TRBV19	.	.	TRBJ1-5	TGTGCCAGTAGTAGACAGAATAGCAATCAGCCCCAGCATTTT	CASSRQNSNQPQHF
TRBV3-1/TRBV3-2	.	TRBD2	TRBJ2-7	TGTGCCAGCAGCCAAGGACTAGCGGGACCCTACGAGCAGTACTTC	CASSQGLAGPYEQYF
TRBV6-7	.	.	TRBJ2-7	TGTGCCGCCCCTAGCGTTATAGACGAGCAGTACTTC	CAAPSVIDEQYF
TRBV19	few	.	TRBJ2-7	TGTGCCAGCCGATGGACGAGGGTCTACGAGCAGTACTTC	CASRWTRVYEQYF
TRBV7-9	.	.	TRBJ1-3	TGTGCCAGCGTGGGCCGAGGGTCCGGAAACACCATATATTTT	CASVGRGSGNTIYF
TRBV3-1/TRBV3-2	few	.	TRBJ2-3	TGTGCCAGCAGCCTCGGGGATACGCAGTATTTT	CASSLGDTQYF
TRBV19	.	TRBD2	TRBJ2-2	TGTGCCAGTACCACTAGCGGGAGCGGAACCGGGGAGCTGTTTTTT	CASTTSGSGTGELFF
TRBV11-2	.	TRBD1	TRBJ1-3	TGTGCCAGCAGCCCCGAGACAGGGACCTCTGGAAACACCATATATTTT	CASSPETGTSGNTIYF
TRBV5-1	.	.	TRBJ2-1	TGCGCCAGCAGCTTGGATGGAGGGTCCTACAATGAGCAGTTCTTC	CASSLDGGSYNEQFF
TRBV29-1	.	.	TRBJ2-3	TGCAGTGCAACCGGGACTTTGGGGACAGATACGCAGTATTTT	CSATGTLGTDTQYF
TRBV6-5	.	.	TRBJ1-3	TGTGCCAGCAGTTACTCACAGGCTCACTCTGGAAACACCATATATTTT	CASSYSQAHSGNTIYF
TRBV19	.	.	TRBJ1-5	TGTGCCAGTAGTATAGACAGGGTCCGTAATCAGCCCCAGCATTTT	CASSIDRVRNQPQHF
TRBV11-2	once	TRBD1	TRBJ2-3	TGTGCCAGCAGCTCCAGGTTAGGGACAGGGGGCACAGATACGCAGTATTTT	CASSSRLGTGGTDTQYF
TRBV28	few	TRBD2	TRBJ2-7	TGTGCCAGCATTGGACTAGCGGCCAACTCCTACGAGCAGTACTTC	CASIGLAANSYEQYF
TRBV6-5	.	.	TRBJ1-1	TGTGCCAGCAGTTTACCGGGACAGAACACTGAAGCTTTCTTT	CASSLPGQNTEAFF
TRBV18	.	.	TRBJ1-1	TGTGCCAGCTCACCAGCAGGGGTGAACACTGAAGCTTTCTTT	CASSPAGVNTEAFF
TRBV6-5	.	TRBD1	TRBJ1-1	TGTGCCAGCGAGAGGGGGACAGTCCCCTTGACTTTCTTT	CASERGTVPLTFF
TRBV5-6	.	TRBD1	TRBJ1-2	TGTGCCAGCAGCTTGACTACAGGGGGGAGAGGCTACACCTTC	CASSLTTGGRGYTF
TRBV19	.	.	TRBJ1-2	TGTGCCAGTAGTCTCCGGGACAGCTACACCTTC	CASSLRDSYTF
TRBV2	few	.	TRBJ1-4	TGTGCCAGTAAAGGCGGCTCGGATGAAAAACTGTTTTTT	CASKGGSDEKLFF
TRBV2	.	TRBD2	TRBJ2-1	TGTGCCAGCAGGATAGCGGGTAGCTCCTACAATGAGCAGTTCTTC	CASRIAGSSYNEQFF
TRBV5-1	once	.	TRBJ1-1	TGCGCCAGCAGCACCGGGTCACAAATGAACACTGAAGCTTTCTTT	CASSTGSQMNTEAFF
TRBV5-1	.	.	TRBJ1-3	TGCGCCAGCAGCTTGACAGGGGGAAACACCATATATTTT	CASSLTGGNTIYF
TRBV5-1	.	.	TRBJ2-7	TGCGCCAGCAGGTTTACCCCCAACCCCGAGGGCCCCACCGAGCAGTACTTC	CASRFTPNPEGPTEQYF
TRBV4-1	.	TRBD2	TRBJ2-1	TGCGCCAGCAGCCGGACTCGCGGGGGGTACAATGAGCAGTTCTTC	CASSRTRGGYNEQFF
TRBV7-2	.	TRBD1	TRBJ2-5	TGTGCCAGCAGCTTGTCTGGACAGGAGCAAGAGACCCAGTACTTC	CASSLSGQEQETQYF
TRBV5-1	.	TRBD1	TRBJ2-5	TGCGCCACTTCGACAGGGCTTTGGGAGACCCAGTACTTC	CATSTGLWETQYF
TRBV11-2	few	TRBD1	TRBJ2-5	TGTGCCAGCAGCTTTGGGGGACAGTCCTCGAGGAGGACCCAGTACTTC	CASSFGGQSSRRTQYF
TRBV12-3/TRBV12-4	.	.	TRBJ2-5	TGTGCCAGCAGGTCGCAAGAGACCCAGTACTTC	CASRSQETQYF
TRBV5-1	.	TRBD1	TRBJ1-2	TGCGCCAGCAGAGATGGGACAGGGTCTAGCGGCTACACCTTC	CASRDGTGSSGYTF
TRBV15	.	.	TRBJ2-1	TGTGCCACCAGCAGAGATCGTCCAGGCTACAATGAGCAGTTCTTC	CATSRDRPGYNEQFF
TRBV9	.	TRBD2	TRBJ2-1	TGTGCCAGCAGCGTCCCACTAGCGGGAGGAGTAGATGAGCAGTTCTTC	CASSVPLAGGVDEQFF
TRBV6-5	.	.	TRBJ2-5	TGTGCCAGCTCCGGAGCCCAAGAGACCCAGTACTTC	CASSGAQETQYF
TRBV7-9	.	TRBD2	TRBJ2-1	TGTGCCAGCAGAAGGAGCGGGAGTTCTGATGAGCAGTTCTTC	CASRRSGSSDEQFF
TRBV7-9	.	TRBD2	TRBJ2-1	TGTGCCAGCAGCTGGTTCACCACTAGCGGGAGAAATGAGCAGTTCTTC	CASSWFTTSGRNEQFF
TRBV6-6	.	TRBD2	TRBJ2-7	TGTGCCAGCAAACTAGCGCCCGCCTACGAGCAGTACTTC	CASKLAPAYEQYF
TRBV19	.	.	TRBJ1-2	TGTGCCAGTAGTCCGGTCTGGGCAGCTACGTATGGAGGCTACACCTTC	CASSPVWAATYGGYTF
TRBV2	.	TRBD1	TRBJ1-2	TGTGCCAGCAGTACCCCAGGGGGCGGTCGGTATGGCTACACCTTC	CASSTPGGGRYGYTF
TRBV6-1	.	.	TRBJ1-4	TGTGCCAGCAGTGAATCCTACTCAACTAATGAAAAACTGTTTTTT	CASSESYSTNEKLFF
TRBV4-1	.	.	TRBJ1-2	TGCGCCAGCAGCCAAGGCCCGGGCTATGGCTACACCTTC	CASSQGPGYGYTF
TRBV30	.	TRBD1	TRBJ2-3	TGTGCCCAGGACAGGGTCCCGAGTAACACAGATACGCAGTATTTT	CAQDRVPSNTDTQYF
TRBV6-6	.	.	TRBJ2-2	TGTGCCACCTTACCCCCCGGGTCCGGGGAGCTGTTTTTT	CATLPPGSGELFF